Sequencing of this T cell receptor (beta chain) was carried out in a study of cytomegalovirus exposure and HLA in healthy donors. For the study at large: Roughly 180 million T cells yielded 117 million unique TCR beta sequences, as an earlier analysis found. Study observations and caveats: Investigators reported approximately 170 TCR beta chains as tied to cytomegalovirus. Among the sequence variants, a highly shared cluster was likely an artifact of sequencing.

V shed 5 bases and J shed 6 bases, with 20 bases lying between them. The CDR3 runs 15 residues. Germline assignment: CDR1 MNHNS and CDR2 SASEGT. This clone has just a few counts. Its specificity is not known. Use of 60 Vbeta and 13 Jbeta primers characterized the PCR. The method was immunoSEQ multiplex PCR; TCRdb's version includes in-frame clones alone and lacks a portion of them. This table holds some 170,000 clones, about 83% found once. Sample: PBMCs. J is TRBJ2-7 and V is TRBV6-1, with D perhaps TRBD2 (5 bases). The sequence derives from a female donor in good health and CMV-seronegative. CDR3 protein: CASSSTTTDYLEQYF. The CDR3 bases are TGTGCCAGCAGTTCGACCACCACCGACTATCTCGAGCAGTACTTC.